A single sample is the source of the 18 T cell receptor beta chains below, sequenced in a study of response to subunit inactivated influenza vaccine. TCRdb ran MiXCR on the RT-PCR reads and lists one entry per CDR3 protein. The sample includes 150,000 to 200,000 distinct CDR3 sequences, over 9.5% of them seen just once. The data also belong to a second study, concerning T cells expressing NK-cell markers. From that study: Researchers built TCR beta cDNA using 5'RACE template switching with UMIs.

Here the sequenced sample was CD8+ T cells sorted from PBMCs, taken 11 to 12 days after vaccination. These receptors all stem from a man aged 50-59 years who received an inactivated influenza vaccine.

This clonotype has only a few counts. The chain couples TRBV20-1 to TRBJ2-3; D is perhaps TRBD1 or TRBD2 (5 bases each). Germline V lookup: CDR1 DFQATT, CDR2 SNEGSKA (reference sequence). The length of the CDR3 is 12 residues. Trimming pared 5 bases from V and 14 bases from J, leaving 20 bases between. The CDR3 reads CSARLRDPPGYF. CDR3 nucleotides: TGCAGTGCTCGCCTCCGGGACCCCCCGGGGTATTTT.

Ten or more counts support this clonotype. The rearrangement joins TRBV28 to TRBJ2-1, with TRBD1 matching over 7 bases. The CDR3 loop spans 12 amino acids. After removal of 4 bases from V and 10 bases from J, the junction contained 4 bases not matched to a gene. Germline V gene sequence: CDR1 MDHEN, CDR2 SYDVKM. CDR3 bases: TGTGCCAGCAGTTACATGGACAGGGAGCAGTTCTTC. This codes for CASSYMDREQFF.

This clonotype has at least ten counts. This chain links TRBV11-2 with TRBJ2-1; 7 bases fit TRBD1. Trimming removed 1 base from V and 6 bases from J; junction bases left unmatched: 3. The CDR3 length is 14 residues. Germline V lookup: CDR1 SGHAT, CDR2 FQNNGV. The CDR3 region has the DNA TGTGCCAGCAGCTTAGTAGGGGGCCCCAATGAGCAGTTCTTC. Translating it yields CASSLVGGPNEQFF.

This clonotype was seen at least ten times. The chain couples TRBV6-5 to TRBJ1-1, with a weak D call TRBD1 (6 bases). There are 14 residues in the CDR3. Trimming took off 4 bases at V and 5 bases at J, with 14 bases between the two ends. CDR1 is MNHEY and CDR2 is SVGAGI in the germline V gene. The CDR3 loop reads CASSFLGGGTEAFF. The CDR3 region has the DNA TGTGCCAGCAGTTTTTTAGGGGGAGGGACTGAAGCTTTCTTT.

This clonotype appeared many times. The CDR3 loop is CASSFSDGGTFF. As DNA, the CDR3 is TGTGCCAGCAGCTTTTCCGACGGGGGGACGTTCTTC. This chain joins TRBV7-9 and TRBJ2-1; 7 nucleotides agree with TRBD2. V lost 3 bases, J lost 15 bases, and 8 bases stayed unmatched. The CDR3 is made up of 12 amino acids. The germline CDR1 and CDR2 sequences are SEHNR and FQNEAQ (reference sequence). Supplemented by reference TRBV7-9 and TRBJ2-1, the full variable domain reads DTGVSQNPRHKITKRGQNVTFRCDPISEHNRLYWYRQTLGQGPEFLTYFQNEAQLEKSRLLSDRFSAERPKGSFSTLEIQRTEQGDSAMYLCASSFSDGGTFFGPGTRLTVL.

This clonotype was counted a few times. The chain combines TRBV11-1 with TRBJ1-1, with TRBD1 matching over 7 bases. The J segment lost 0 bases and the V segment lost 4 bases, leaving 14 bases of the junction unmatched. Germline V gene lookup returns CDR1 SGHAT and CDR2 FQDESV (reference sequence). The length of the CDR3 is 18 residues. CDR3 coding DNA: TGTGCCAGCAGCTCATTCGGGACAGACAGATACATGAACACTGAAGCTTTCTTT. Amino acids: CASSSFGTDRYMNTEAFF. Filled out from reference TRBV11-1 and TRBJ1-1, the complete variable domain reads EAEVAQSPRYKITEKSQAVAFWCDPISGHATLYWYRQILGQGPELLVQFQDESVVDDSQLPKDRFSAERLKGVDSTLKIQPAELGDSAMYLCASSSFGTDRYMNTEAFFGQGTRLTVV.

The table lists this clonotype with a few counts. The gene calls are TRBV6-5 and TRBJ2-2; a possible D gene is TRBD2 (5 bases). This CDR3 is 17 amino acids long. V lost 2 bases and J lost 2, with 15 bases in between. The V gene's germline CDR1 is MNHEY and CDR2 SVGAGI. The CDR3 sequence: CASSYPDSYINTGELFF. The CDR3 region has the DNA TGTGCCAGCAGTTACCCGGACTCTTACATAAACACCGGGGAGCTGTTTTTT.

The chain employs TRBV12-3 or TRBV12-4 and TRBJ1-5; D ambiguous. Trimming took 4 bases from V and 7 from J, leaving 14 bases between them. This CDR3 comprises 14 residues. CDR3 amino acids: CASSSLQGQQPQHF. The CDR3 nucleotides are TGTGCCAGCAGTTCTCTACAAGGGCAACAGCCCCAGCATTTT.

This clonotype has more than one count but fewer than ten. Mismatch with germline at one junction end may stem from a read error. V usage is TRBV27 and J usage is TRBJ2-7, with a tentative D call TRBD1 (6 bases). Germline V lookup: CDR1 MNHEY, CDR2 SMNVEV (reference sequence). The CDR3 is 14 amino acids. In DNA, the CDR3 is TGTGCCAGCAGTTTAGTGGGGACATCCTCCGAGCAGTACTTC. Amino acid sequence: CASSLVGTSSEQYF.

This clonotype was counted ten times or more. V gene TRBV7-8 combines with J gene TRBJ1-2, with a possible D match to TRBD1 (6 bases). Germline V CDR1 and CDR2: SGHVS, FQNEAQ. The CDR3 sequence is 14 residues long. V lost 1 base to trimming and J lost 4 bases, with 10 bases between them. In nucleotides, the CDR3 is TGTGCCAGCAGCTTAGGGCCAGGGGCCTATGGCTACACCTTC. Residues: CASSLGPGAYGYTF.

This clonotype was picked up a small number of times. The rearrangement uses TRBV20-1 and TRBJ1-1; maybe TRBD1 (6 bases). Between the trimmed V and J ends, which lost 0 bases and 4 bases, there was a span of 9 bases. The germline V gene encodes CDR1 DFQATT and CDR2 SNEGSKA (reference sequence). This CDR3 region has 13 residues. The CDR3 is CSARDRGITEAFF. The CDR3 DNA reads as TGCAGTGCTAGAGACAGGGGCATCACTGAAGCTTTCTTT.

The chain uses TRBV4-2 and TRBJ1-1; D gene unclear. The CDR3 spans 13 residues. Germline V gives CDR1 LGHNA, CDR2 YNFKEQ. V shed 8 bases and J shed 4 bases, with 14 bases lying between them. Written as DNA, the CDR3 is TGTGCCAGCTCTCCAGTCGTAAGCACTGAAGCTTTCTTT. It encodes CASSPVVSTEAFF.

This clonotype was seen a few times. The chain combines TRBV15 with TRBJ1-5; 8 bases are shared with TRBD1. V gave up 2 bases and J gave up 2 bases; unmatched junction bases: 2. CDR1 LNHNV and CDR2 YYDKDF come from the germline V gene (reference sequence). CDR3 length: 15 amino acids. CDR3 protein: CATSRTDRGNQPQHF. The DNA for the CDR3 is TGTGCCACCAGCAGAACGGACAGGGGCAATCAGCCCCAGCATTTT.

The chain links TRBV12-3 or TRBV12-4 to TRBJ2-5, with 9 bases identical to TRBD2. Trimming took 6 bases from V and 2 from J; bases not matched to a gene: 4. The CDR3 totals 14 residues. As DNA, the CDR3 is TGTGCCAGCAGGGATAGCGGGGGACAAGAGACCCAGTACTTC. Residues: CASRDSGGQETQYF.

This clonotype was counted ten times or more. The rearrangement joins TRBV29-1 to TRBJ2-7; TRBD2 agrees at 9 bases. This CDR3 region has 14 residues. CDR1 is SQVTM, CDR2 ANQGSEA, per germline. Unmatched junction bases numbered 10, after V lost 4 bases and J lost 6 bases. CDR3 DNA sequence: TGCAGCGTTGGAAGGGCTAGCGGGATCCGCGAGCAGTACTTC. It is translated as CSVGRASGIREQYF.

CDR3 DNA sequence: TGTGCCAGCGAACCAGGCACCAATCAGCCCCAGCATTTT. Its translation: CASEPGTNQPQHF. The chain uses TRBV6-6 and TRBJ1-5; D gene unclear. Deletions cut 8 bases from V and 3 bases from J, with 11 bases between. Germline CDR1 is MNHNY and CDR2 is SVGAGI (reference sequence). The length of the CDR3 is 13 residues.

The table lists this clonotype with a count of one. The J gene is TRBJ2-7, the V gene TRBV28; tentative D call: TRBD2 (6 bases). Trimming shortened V by 2 bases and J by 3 bases, and 14 bases separated the two germline ends. The CDR3 spans 15 residues. Germline values: CDR1 MDHEN, CDR2 SYDVKM. CDR3 residues: CASSLGQTRDYEQYF. The DNA for the CDR3 is TGTGCCAGCAGTTTAGGTCAGACTAGGGACTACGAGCAGTACTTC.

This clonotype has only a few counts. The chain has TRBV15 and TRBJ1-2; tentatively, D is TRBD1 (5 bases). With 5 bases removed from V and 6 bases from J, the gap between germline ends came to 22 bases. The CDR3 is 16 residues long. CDR1 is LNHNV, CDR2 YYDKDF, per germline (reference sequence). CDR3 region: CATSGDLSQGLHGYTF. The CDR3 DNA is TGTGCCACCAGCGGGGATCTTAGCCAGGGACTTCATGGCTACACCTTC.